This T cell receptor beta chain is from a study of CD4 T cells in relation to SARS-CoV-2 and coronaviruses. Unexposed donor CD4+ T cells date from about 2010-2018, before the COVID-19 pandemic. Here immunoSEQ multiplex PCR was the method, and the copy in TCRdb shows in-frame clones only, minus some. This table has about 68,000 clones, 90% to 95% appearing once. There are a few counts of this clone. This TCR was sampled from a human donor in good health. Material for sequencing was naive CD4+ T cells from PBMCs. As to subset: naive CD4+ T cells isolated by negative enrichment.

The CDR3 DNA reads TGTGCCAGCAGCCAATGGGGCACAGGGATATCTTCACCCCTCCACTTT. As protein: CASSQWGTGISSPLHF. V gene TRBV16 combines with J gene TRBJ1-6, with a tentative D call TRBD1 (6 bases). The CDR3 loop spans 16 amino acids. Trimming removed 1 base at V and 9 bases at J, with 16 bases between. Germline CDR1 KGHSY, CDR2 FQNENV.